This is a list of T cell receptor beta chains from one sample in a study of blood T cell repertoires in COVID-19. Assay used: immunoSEQ multiplex PCR; TCRdb lists only in-frame clones, some missing. The repertoire consists of 210,000 or so clones, with approximately 86% occurring once and the leading ten covering around 1.5%. Sequenced input: peripheral blood. All receptors come from a man younger than 30 with active or convalescent COVID-19. Each CDR3 is given with its conserved first and last residue. A D gene is named only where the DNA matches it firmly. Clone size is given for some rows only: seen once, a few or many times, or a class if the clone is expanded.

j_call,v_call,clone_size,d_call,cdr3_nt,cdr3_aa
TRBJ2-1,TRBV19,-,TRBD1,TGTGCCAGTAGTCTGAACCCGGGGACAGGGGATGAGCAGTTCTTC,CASSLNPGTGDEQFF
TRBJ2-3,TRBV6-1,-,-,TGTGCCAGCAGGGAAGGAGCGCGAGGAGATACGCAGTATTTT,CASREGARGDTQYF
TRBJ2-5,TRBV7-8,-,-,TGTGCCAGCAGCTTAGCGCGAATAGCCCAAGAGACCCAGTACTTC,CASSLARIAQETQYF
TRBJ2-1,TRBV11-1,-,TRBD2,TGTGCCAGCAGCTCCGGACTAGCGGGACCCTACAATGAGCAGTTCTTC,CASSSGLAGPYNEQFF
TRBJ1-1,TRBV5-1,-,TRBD1,TGCGCCAGCAGCGGACAGGACAGGTTAAACACTGAAGCTTTCTTT,CASSGQDRLNTEAFF
TRBJ1-1,TRBV29-1,-,-,TGCAGCGTTGATCGCAGAGGAAACACTGAAGCTTTCTTT,CSVDRRGNTEAFF
TRBJ2-7,TRBV19,-,TRBD2,TGTGCCAGTGCCCCCACGACTAGCGGCTACGAGCAGTACTTC,CASAPTTSGYEQYF
TRBJ2-1,TRBV19,-,TRBD2,TGTGCCAGTAGTATTGAGGGGGCTAGCGGGACCTCCTACAATGAGCAGTTCTTC,CASSIEGASGTSYNEQFF
TRBJ2-7,TRBV7-8,-,-,TGTGCCAGCAGCTTAGGAAAGGAAATCGGGACTCTCGAGCAGTACTTC,CASSLGKEIGTLEQYF
TRBJ1-2,TRBV7-9,-,TRBD1,TGTGCCAGCAGCTTAAATATGCAGGGGGCGGCTGGCTACACCTTC,CASSLNMQGAAGYTF
TRBJ1-2,TRBV11-2,-,-,TGTGCCAGCAGCCAACAAGTTAACTATGGCTACACCTTC,CASSQQVNYGYTF
TRBJ1-5,TRBV28,-,TRBD1,TGTGCCAGCAGTTCCGACAGGGGGGGGGTATATAGCAATCAGCCCCAGCATTTT,CASSSDRGGVYSNQPQHF
TRBJ1-4,TRBV11-2,-,-,TGTGCCAGCAGCTTAGATCTCGGCAGGGTGGAAGGCGAAAAACTGTTTTTT,CASSLDLGRVEGEKLFF
TRBJ1-1,TRBV27,-,TRBD1,TGTGCCAGCAGCGCGAGCACGGGGACAGGAGGGAGTATGAACACTGAAGCTTTCTTT,CASSASTGTGGSMNTEAFF
TRBJ1-2,TRBV6-1,-,-,TGTGCCAGCAGTGACAGGGGCTATGGCTACACCTTC,CASSDRGYGYTF
TRBJ2-1,TRBV9,-,TRBD2,TGTGCCAGCAGGTCCGGGACTAGCACCGGTGAGCAGTTCTTC,CASRSGTSTGEQFF
TRBJ2-5,TRBV18,-,TRBD1,TGTGCCAGCTCACAGGGGGCTCAAGAGACCCAGTACTTC,CASSQGAQETQYF
TRBJ2-1,TRBV3-1/TRBV3-2,-,-,TGTGCCAGCAGCCAAGCGGGTGGGTTGAACAATGAGCAGTTCTTC,CASSQAGGLNNEQFF
TRBJ1-2,TRBV27,-,TRBD1,TGTGCCAGCAGTTTATCTTGGACACGGGGCAGGGGGCGTTCTAACTATGGCTACACCTTC,CASSLSWTRGRGRSNYGYTF
TRBJ1-4,TRBV27,-,-,TGTGCCAGCAGTTTCCAGGGGATTAATGAAAAACTGTTTTTT,CASSFQGINEKLFF
TRBJ2-3,TRBV7-9,-,TRBD2,TGTGCCAGCAGCCAAGGAGGACTAGCGGGAACATTTTATACGCAGTATTTT,CASSQGGLAGTFYTQYF
TRBJ2-3,TRBV5-4,-,-,TGTGCCAGCAGCTTGTTTCTCGACTCTGGGGGGGATACGCAGTATTTT,CASSLFLDSGGDTQYF
TRBJ1-1,TRBV27,-,TRBD1,TGTGCCAGCAACCTCTACAGGGGCGGCACTGAAGCTTTCTTT,CASNLYRGGTEAFF
TRBJ2-1,TRBV6-1,-,TRBD2,TGTGCCAGCAGTGAAGCGCTCGGGGGAGGGCGGAATGAGCAGTTCTTC,CASSEALGGGRNEQFF
TRBJ2-3,TRBV19,-,TRBD1,TGTGCCAGTAGTATCCGGGACAGGGGGCAGGCCACAGATACGCAGTATTTT,CASSIRDRGQATDTQYF
TRBJ1-1,TRBV30,-,-,TGTGCCTGGACCCCATCGGGGAACACTGAAGCTTTCTTT,CAWTPSGNTEAFF
TRBJ1-2,TRBV12-3/TRBV12-4,few,TRBD1,TGTGCCAGCAGTTTACAGGGGGCCTATGGCTACACCTTC,CASSLQGAYGYTF
TRBJ2-7,TRBV7-2,-,-,TGTGCCAGCAGCTCGACACTGTTTTCCGAGCAGTACTTC,CASSSTLFSEQYF
TRBJ1-1,TRBV7-2,-,-,TGTGCCAGCAGCTTAGGACTGGCCACTGAAGCTTTCTTT,CASSLGLATEAFF
TRBJ1-1,TRBV19,-,-,TGTGCCAGTAGTACGGGACGGGGGACTGAAGCTTTCTTT,CASSTGRGTEAFF
TRBJ2-3,TRBV28,-,TRBD2,TGTGCCAGCAGTTTACTGACTAGCGGGAGGCACCCATCGCCCCCAGATACGCAGTATTTT,CASSLLTSGRHPSPPDTQYF
TRBJ2-5,TRBV15,-,TRBD2,TGTGCCACCAGCCTCCATAGCGGGAGGGCCGGGCAAGAGACCCAGTACTTC,CATSLHSGRAGQETQYF
TRBJ2-5,TRBV10-3,-,TRBD2,TGTGCCACGAAGTCGAGAGCGGGAGGAAGGAGCGTTCCCGAGACCCAGTACTTC,CATKSRAGGRSVPETQYF
TRBJ1-4,TRBV7-6,-,-,TGTGCCAGCAGCTTACCGTATGAAAAACTGTTTTTT,CASSLPYEKLFF
TRBJ1-5,TRBV30,-,-,TGTGCCTGGAGTGTAAACAGGTTAGCTAGCAATCAGCCCCAGCATTTT,CAWSVNRLASNQPQHF
TRBJ1-5,TRBV27,-,-,TGTGCCAGCAGGGCCTCTGGGGGAGGGCGAGGCAATCAGCCCCAGCATTTT,CASRASGGGRGNQPQHF
TRBJ1-1,TRBV6-5,-,TRBD1,TGTGCCAGCAGTTACGGGACAGGGGGTAACACTGAAGCTTTCTTT,CASSYGTGGNTEAFF
TRBJ2-7,TRBV27,-,TRBD2,TGTGCCAGCAGTGCGTATAGCGGGAGCTCCTACGAGCAGTACTTC,CASSAYSGSSYEQYF
TRBJ2-3,TRBV24-1,few,TRBD1,TGTGCCACCAGTGATTTCGGACAGGAGCAGTATTTT,CATSDFGQEQYF
TRBJ1-1,TRBV5-1,-,TRBD1,TGCGCCAGCAGCACAACGACAGGGGGCTACATGAACACTGAAGCTTTCTTT,CASSTTTGGYMNTEAFF